A selection of T cell receptor beta chains follows, all from one sample in a study of early T cells in non-severe SARS-CoV-2 infection. TCRdb recomputed calls from the 5' RACE reads with MiXCR, one row per CDR3 protein. The data show about 55,000 distinct CDR3 sequences, with 8% to 9% seen just once and 3.5% to 4.5% held by the top ten. The material sequenced was whole blood. These receptors all stem from an adult who was a healthcare worker with PCR-confirmed SARS-CoV-2 infection or an uninfected control (not recorded which). The CDR3 runs from the conserved cysteine through the conserved F or W.

J gene,V gene,CDR3 protein
TRBJ1-2,TRBV5-1,CASSLSTGDLYGYTF
TRBJ2-3,TRBV12-3/TRBV12-4,CASSENTGDGSTDTQYF
TRBJ2-5,TRBV5-1,CASSAVSPGAKETQNF
TRBJ2-5,TRBV4-1,CASSQDLMGETQYF
TRBJ1-1,TRBV7-8,CASSLVVTAEAFF
TRBJ2-5,TRBV20-1,CSVDSRHQTQYF
TRBJ2-3,TRBV20-1,CSARTGTHTDTQYF
TRBJ2-7,TRBV6-2/TRBV6-3,CASRMGTTYTYEQYF
TRBJ2-2,TRBV29-1,CSVVHPNTGELFF
TRBJ2-3,TRBV19,CASRDRGRADTQYF
TRBJ2-3,TRBV5-1,CASSALTGLAGGLGDTQYF
TRBJ2-7,TRBV4-2,CASSQEFSTAGEFEQYF
TRBJ2-7,TRBV9,CASSVASGQSSYEQYF
TRBJ2-1,TRBV5-4,CASSSGGREYNEQFF
TRBJ2-3,TRBV27,CASSYSGPTDTQYF
TRBJ1-1,TRBV28,CASTTGQLNTEAFF
TRBJ1-2,TRBV28,CASSLLAASNYGYTF
TRBJ1-1,TRBV4-1,CASSQIAGGSEAFF
TRBJ1-6,TRBV6-1,CATTDGQAYSSPLHF
TRBJ1-5,TRBV20-1,CSARDYRDNQPQHF
TRBJ2-7,TRBV6-6,CASSYQGSGLYEQYF
TRBJ2-1,TRBV20-1,CSAFGTGRNEQFF
TRBJ2-2,TRBV6-5,CASSSGQARTGELFF
TRBJ2-3,TRBV20-1,CSATSMGVDTQYF
TRBJ1-5,TRBV6-5,CASSRNSGHGNQPQHF
TRBJ2-7,TRBV10-3,CAISESMAIYEQYF
TRBJ1-3,TRBV20-1,CSAAAGPEGNTIYF
TRBJ2-7,TRBV5-1,CASSLIKEGDYEQYF
TRBJ1-5,TRBV12-3/TRBV12-4,CASTRNNQPQHF
TRBJ2-1,TRBV20-1,CSAHGLAGVNEQFF
TRBJ1-2,TRBV6-5,CASSRHTGGIGYTF
TRBJ2-7,TRBV28,CATATPTGGAWFAYEQYF